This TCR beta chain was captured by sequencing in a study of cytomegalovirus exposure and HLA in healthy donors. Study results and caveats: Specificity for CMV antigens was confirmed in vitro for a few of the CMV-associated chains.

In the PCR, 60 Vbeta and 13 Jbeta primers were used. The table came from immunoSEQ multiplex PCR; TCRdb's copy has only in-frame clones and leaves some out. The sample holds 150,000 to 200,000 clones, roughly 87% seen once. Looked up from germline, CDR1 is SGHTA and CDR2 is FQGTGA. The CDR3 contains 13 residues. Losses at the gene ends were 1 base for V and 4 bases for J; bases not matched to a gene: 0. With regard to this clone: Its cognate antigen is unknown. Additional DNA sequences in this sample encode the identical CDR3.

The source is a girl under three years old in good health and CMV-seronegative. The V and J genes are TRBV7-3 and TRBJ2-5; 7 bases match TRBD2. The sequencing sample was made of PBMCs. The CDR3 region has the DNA TGTGCCAGCAGCTTAAGCGGGAGAGAGACCCAGTACTTC. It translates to CASSLSGRETQYF.